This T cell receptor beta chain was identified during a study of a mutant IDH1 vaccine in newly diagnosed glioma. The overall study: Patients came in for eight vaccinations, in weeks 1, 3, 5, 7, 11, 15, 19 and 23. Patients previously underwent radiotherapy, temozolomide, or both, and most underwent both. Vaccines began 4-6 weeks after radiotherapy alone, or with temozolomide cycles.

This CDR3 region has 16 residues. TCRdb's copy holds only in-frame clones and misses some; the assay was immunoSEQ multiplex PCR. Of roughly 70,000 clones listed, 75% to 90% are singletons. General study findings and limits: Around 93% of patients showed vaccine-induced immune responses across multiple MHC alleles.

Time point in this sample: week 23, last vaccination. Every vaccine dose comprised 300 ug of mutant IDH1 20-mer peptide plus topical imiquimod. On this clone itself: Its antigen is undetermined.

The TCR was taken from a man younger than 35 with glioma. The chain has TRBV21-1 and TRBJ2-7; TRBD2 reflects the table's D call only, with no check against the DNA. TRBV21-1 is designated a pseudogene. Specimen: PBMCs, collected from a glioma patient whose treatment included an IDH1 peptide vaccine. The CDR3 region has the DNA TGTGCCAGCAGCAAAGGTTGGGGAGAGGGGAGGTACGAGCAGTACTTC. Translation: CASSKGWGEGRYEQYF.